This TCR beta chain came from a study of blood T cell repertoires in COVID-19. Seattle researchers signed up patients amid active infection and tracked them longitudinally. Measured with immunoSEQ multiplex PCR; TCRdb has only the in-frame clones, and not every one. The top ten hold approximately 34% of the sample, which has about 82,000 clones, around 78% seen once. There are 18 residues in the CDR3. V lost 5 bases and J lost 7; bases outside the gene matches: 15. Germline CDR1 reads SGHVS; CDR2 reads FNYEAQ. The chain combines TRBV7-6 with TRBJ2-1, with TRBD2 matching over 12 bases. The sequence was collected from a man aged 60 to 69 with COVID-19, enrolled during active disease. Source material: peripheral blood. CDR3 DNA: TGTGCCAGCAGCCCCGCCCCTAGCGGGAGGGGGTCGTGGAATGAGCAGTTCTTC. The encoded protein is CASSPAPSGRGSWNEQFF.